This T cell receptor (beta chain) was observed in a study of T cell responses to AZD1222 COVID-19 vaccine. Data came from immunoSEQ multiplex PCR; TCRdb stores just in-frame clones and leaves some out. Among approximately 160,000 clones listed, around 93% were seen once. Study-wide results and limits: Reportedly, close to half of spike-specific TCRs are directed against unmutated variant regions. Spike as a whole was targeted by vaccine-associated CD4 TCRs, dominant at 160-218 and 743-854. Donors were largely white British and mainly female; clonal diversity was possibly underestimated.

CDR3 length: 12 amino acids. Germline loops: CDR1 SGHDN, CDR2 FVKESK. V gave up 1 base and J gave up 4 bases, with 4 bases separating them. With regard to this clone: The antigen is undetermined.

The sequence came from an adult in good health. Source: peripheral blood, taken on day 0 of AZD1222 vaccination. The genes are TRBV14 and TRBJ1-2; D not certain. The CDR3 DNA reads as TGTGCCAGCAGCCAAGGGATCTATGGCTACACCTTC. Its protein product is CASSQGIYGYTF.